The 20 T cell receptor beta chains presented below share a single source sample, sequenced in a study of tumor-infiltrating lymphocytes in localized non-small cell lung cancer. Repertoires were generated with immunoSEQ multiplex PCR, while TCRdb's copy carries only in-frame clones and drops some. The table has about 12,000 clones, 70% to 85% seen once. The sample was uninvolved lung tissue not adjacent to the tumor. Receptors originate from a human donor with non-small cell lung cancer.

The V and J genes are TRBV7-7 and TRBJ2-5; D is possibly TRBD2 (6 bases). V lost 5 bases, J lost 1 base, and 14 bases lay in between. Per germline, CDR1 SSHAT and CDR2 FNYEAQ (reference sequence). This CDR3 is built from 15 residues. The CDR3 loop is CASSTSGGSQETQYF. CDR3 in DNA: TGTGCCAGCAGCACCTCAGGAGGGAGCCAAGAGACCCAGTACTTC.

The chain couples TRBV5-4 to TRBJ2-1, with D possibly called TRBD1 or TRBD2 (5 bases each). Germline values: CDR1 SGHNT, CDR2 YYREEE (reference sequence). The CDR3 length is 12 residues. Trimming shortened V by 7 bases and J by 9 bases, and 14 bases separated the two germline ends. CDR3 coding DNA: TGTGCCAGCGGCGAGGGGAGCCTTGAGCAGTTCTTC. As protein: CASGEGSLEQFF.

The chain employs TRBV7-9 and TRBJ2-7; 7 positions match TRBD2. The CDR3 contains 15 residues. Germline assignment: CDR1 SEHNR and CDR2 FQNEAQ (reference sequence). V lost 4 bases to trimming and J lost 3 bases; unmatched junction nucleotides: 9. Here the CDR3 DNA reads TGTGCCAGCAGCTGGGGGGGAGTCTCGAACTACGAGCAGTACTTC. It translates to CASSWGGVSNYEQYF.

The CDR3 DNA follows: TGTGCCAGCAGCCGCCTACCCAAAAACATTCAGTACTTC. The encoded protein is CASSRLPKNIQYF. The rearrangement links TRBV5-4 to TRBJ2-4, with D uncertain. The CDR3 contains 13 residues. Per the germline V gene, CDR1 is SGHNT and CDR2 is YYREEE (reference sequence). V was shortened by 4 bases and J by 2 bases, with 7 bases between the two germline ends.

The chain uses TRBV2 and TRBJ1-6; tentatively, D is TRBD1 (6 bases). The V end was cut by 10 bases, the J end by 12 bases, with 25 bases between. The germline CDR1 and CDR2 sequences are SNHLY and FYNNEI. This CDR3 has 15 amino acids. In DNA, the CDR3 is TGTGCCATCACTCGGACAGACGGCGTTAATCAACCCCTCCACTTT. Amino acids: CAITRTDGVNQPLHF.

The V and J genes are TRBV30 and TRBJ2-1; 8 bases agree with TRBD2. Trimming at V came to 1 base and at J to 9 bases, leaving 8 bases not matched to a gene. Germline V gives CDR1 GTSNPN, CDR2 SVGIG (reference sequence). CDR3 length equals 14 residues. The chain's CDR3 is CAWSALGTRSEQFF. CDR3 nucleotide sequence: TGTGCCTGGAGTGCCCTAGGGACTAGATCTGAGCAGTTCTTC.

This clone was counted a single time. In nucleotides, the CDR3 is TGTGCCTGGAGTTCGGAGTCTGTCCGTTCACCCCTCCACTTT. This translates into CAWSSESVRSPLHF. J is TRBJ1-6 and V is TRBV30; D gene uncertain. The CDR3 is made up of 14 amino acids. Trimming stripped 2 bases from V and 9 bases from J, with 14 bases between. Germline-derived CDR1 and CDR2 are GTSNPN and SVGIG (reference sequence).

The chain uses TRBV4-3 and TRBJ1-6; D not resolved. Trimming took 0 bases from V and 7 from J, leaving 13 bases between them. Germline CDR1 reads LGHNA; CDR2 reads YSLEER. This CDR3 has 16 amino acids. In DNA form, the CDR3 reads TGCGCCAGCAGCCAAGAAGGGCCAGGACTAAATTCACCCCTCCACTTT. Translation gives CASSQEGPGLNSPLHF.

To note about this clone: Other DNA sequences in this specimen translate into the identical CDR3. This chain uses TRBV5-6 with TRBJ2-6; 7 bases match TRBD1. Germline V gives CDR1 SGHDT, CDR2 YYEEEE. This CDR3 region has 15 residues. With 3 bases clipped from V and 2 bases from J, the junction kept 2 bases outside the gene matches. CDR3 sequence: CASSSTGPGANVLTF. The DNA for the CDR3 is TGTGCCAGCAGCTCGACAGGGCCTGGGGCCAACGTCCTGACTTTC.

This sequence joins TRBV14 and TRBJ1-1, with 8 positions matching TRBD1. Germline trimming cut 1 base from V and 4 bases from J; bases unmatched to any gene: 8. The germline gives CDR1 SGHDN, CDR2 FVKESK. The CDR3 loop spans 16 amino acids. The CDR3 region is CASSQVRGTGSTEAFF. The CDR3 nucleotides are TGTGCCAGCAGCCAAGTTAGGGGGACAGGAAGCACTGAAGCTTTCTTT.

The chain has TRBV14 and TRBJ1-3, with D hard to call. CDR1 and CDR2 from the germline V gene are SGHDN and FVKESK. The CDR3 has 18 amino acids. V was pared by 4 bases and J by 0 bases, with 19 bases between. Here the CDR3 reads CASSPSYSGRSSGNTIYF. CDR3 in DNA: TGTGCCAGCAGCCCATCATACTCAGGACGGAGCTCTGGAAACACCATATATTTT.

The V gene is TRBV1, the J gene TRBJ2-5; the DNA was not compared with TRBD2, the D call given in the table. TRBV1 constitutes a pseudogene. This CDR3 is built from 18 residues. CDR3 nucleotides: TGCACCAGCAGCCAAGATGTACTAGCGGGGGGTCAACAAGAGACCCAGTACTTC. Its protein product is CTSSQDVLAGGQQETQYF.

This chain joins TRBV28 and TRBJ1-3; D gene uncertain. Trimming cost V 5 bases and J 7 bases, with 9 bases left between them. The CDR3 totals 12 residues. Germline CDR1 reads MDHEN; CDR2 reads SYDVKM. CDR3 bases: TGTGCCAGCAGTGACCCGCACAACACCATATATTTT. Amino acid sequence: CASSDPHNTIYF.

The genes are TRBV2 and TRBJ1-5; maybe TRBD1 (5 bases). CDR1 and CDR2 (germline): SNHLY, FYNNEI. The germline V and J ends were trimmed by 2 bases and 0 bases, with 8 bases remaining between them. CDR3 length: 15 amino acids. CDR3 amino acids: CASSEIGASNQPQHF. The CDR3 DNA reads as TGTGCCAGCAGTGAAATAGGGGCTAGCAATCAGCCCCAGCATTTT.

The chain joins TRBV6-6 to TRBJ1-2; D not certain. The germline CDR1 and CDR2 sequences are MNHNY and SVGAGI (reference sequence). This CDR3 has 12 amino acids. Trimming removed 7 bases from V and 1 base from J, with 7 bases in between. CDR3 in DNA: TGTGCCAGCACCGAAGGTAACTATGGCTACACCTTC. Protein sequence: CASTEGNYGYTF.

This clone was detected once. The gene calls are TRBV30 and TRBJ1-1; D not resolved. The V gene lost 3 bases and the J gene lost 8 bases, with 10 bases spanning the gap. Germline CDR1 reads GTSNPN; CDR2 reads SVGIG (reference sequence). The CDR3 runs to 11 residues. The CDR3 bases are TGTGCCTGGAGCGGGCTTTTCGAAGCTTTCTTT. As protein: CAWSGLFEAFF. The full variable domain, completed using reference TRBV30 and TRBJ1-1, is SQTIHQWPATLVQPVGSPLSLECTVEGTSNPNLYWYRQAAGRGLQLLFYSVGIGQISSEVPQNLSASRPQDRQFILSSKKLLLSDSGFYLCAWSGLFEAFFGQGTRLTVV.

The CDR3 loop reads CASSLGGQGAVEKLFF. The DNA of the CDR3 is TGTGCCAGCAGCTTGGGGGGACAGGGGGCGGTAGAAAAACTGTTTTTT. The chain carries TRBV11-3 and TRBJ1-4, with TRBD1 matching 12 bases. The CDR3 is made up of 16 amino acids. Germline V gene data show CDR1 as SGHNT and CDR2 as YENEEA. V dropped 3 bases and J dropped 8; count of bases not matched to a gene: 7.

The rearrangement joins TRBV4-3 to TRBJ2-1; 7 positions match TRBD1. From germline, CDR1 is LGHNA and CDR2 YSLEER. With V trimmed by 0 bases and J by 7 bases, 6 bases remained unmatched. The CDR3 has 15 residues. CDR3 coding DNA: TGCGCCAGCAGCCAAGAATATGACAGGGTAAATGAGCAGTTCTTC. The encoded protein is CASSQEYDRVNEQFF.

The chain has TRBV5-1 and TRBJ1-1; D not certain. V was cut by 0 bases and J by 6 bases, with 12 bases left in between. The V gene's germline CDR1 is SGHRS and CDR2 YFSETQ. This CDR3 has 14 amino acids. The DNA of the CDR3 is TGCGCCAGCAGCTTGGGCACCTCCCCGGCTGAAGCTTTCTTT. Amino acid sequence: CASSLGTSPAEAFF.

The V and J genes are TRBV5-6 and TRBJ2-3; TRBD1 is a possible D gene (6 bases). Germline loops: CDR1 SGHDT, CDR2 YYEEEE. The CDR3 loop spans 18 amino acids. V lost 2 bases, J lost 0 bases, and 19 bases lay in between. CDR3 nucleotides: TGTGCCAGCAGCTTTCAATACTCCGACAGGTCTAGCACAGATACGCAGTATTTT. This codes for CASSFQYSDRSSTDTQYF. The full variable domain, completed using reference TRBV5-6 and TRBJ2-3, is DAGVTQSPTHLIKTRGQQVTLRCSPKSGHDTVSWYQQALGQGPQFIFQYYEEEERQRGNFPDRFSGHQFPNYSSELNVNALLLGDSALYLCASSFQYSDRSSTDTQYFGPGTRLTVL.